The source of this T cell receptor beta chain is a study of read filtering for tumor transcriptome and immune sequencing. Sampling of bone marrow took place during active disease in every patient. From approximately 430 ng of RNA, a library with molecular barcoded alpha/delta and beta/gamma adaptors was made. TCRdb re-derived calls from the reads in MiXCR, one entry per CDR3 protein. The sample has around 48,000 distinct CDR3 sequences; approximately 18% are singletons. Germline V gene lookup returns CDR1 SGHDT and CDR2 YYEEEE. V lost 2 bases and J 3 bases, leaving 14 bases between the germline ends. The CDR3 covers 15 residues. This clonotype was observed many times.

J is TRBJ2-5 and V is TRBV5-6; the D gene is possibly TRBD1 (5 bases). The sequence came from a donor aged 40 or over with multiple myeloma. The specimen was a population of CD138-negative cells sorted from bone marrow. The CDR3 sequence is CASSLTGGAEETQYF. CDR3 nucleotide sequence: TGTGCCAGCAGCTTAACGGGTGGGGCTGAAGAGACCCAGTACTTC.